A selection of T cell receptor beta chains follows, all from one sample in a study of cytomegalovirus exposure and HLA in healthy donors. TCRdb keeps only in-frame clones here, not all; method: immunoSEQ multiplex PCR. The data show about 110,000 clones, around three quarters seen once. The sample consisted of PBMCs. These receptors all come from a boy younger than 18 in good health and CMV-seronegative. The CDR3 runs from the conserved cysteine through the conserved F or W. Each record gives: J gene, V gene, CDR3 protein.

J gene: TRBJ2-2; V gene: TRBV7-8; CDR3 protein: CASSWTGTSGNRELFF
J gene: TRBJ1-4; V gene: TRBV28; CDR3 protein: CASSLTQTGPNEKLFF
J gene: TRBJ2-5; V gene: TRBV15; CDR3 protein: CATSRTSVETQYF
J gene: TRBJ2-7; V gene: TRBV27; CDR3 protein: CATVGQGMHEQYF
J gene: TRBJ2-5; V gene: TRBV7-9; CDR3 protein: CASSSGEETQYF
J gene: TRBJ2-7; V gene: TRBV4-1; CDR3 protein: CASSRSRQSSSYEQYF
J gene: TRBJ2-7; V gene: TRBV5-4; CDR3 protein: CASSAFLAGGHEQYF
J gene: TRBJ1-5; V gene: TRBV1; CDR3 protein: CTSSQDQMDRGAYSNQPQHF
J gene: TRBJ1-2; V gene: TRBV2; CDR3 protein: CASSASRDRSYGYTF
J gene: TRBJ2-5; V gene: TRBV7-2; CDR3 protein: CASRPAFPAETQYF
J gene: TRBJ2-7; V gene: TRBV19; CDR3 protein: CASSALSSSYEQYF
J gene: TRBJ1-5; V gene: TRBV5-6; CDR3 protein: CASSAGQFNQPQHF
J gene: TRBJ2-1; V gene: TRBV29-1; CDR3 protein: CSVEEGNGGAPTGEQFF
J gene: TRBJ1-1; V gene: TRBV29-1; CDR3 protein: CSVVGVWSTEAFF
J gene: TRBJ1-5; V gene: TRBV28; CDR3 protein: CASTPRSGIDQPQHF
J gene: TRBJ2-5; V gene: TRBV7-2; CDR3 protein: CASSLAPLAGEETQYF
J gene: TRBJ1-2; V gene: TRBV29-1; CDR3 protein: CSAQVPDSLNYGYTF
J gene: TRBJ2-1; V gene: TRBV5-4; CDR3 protein: CASTIGQGLYNEQFF
J gene: TRBJ1-5; V gene: TRBV6-5; CDR3 protein: CASSYSGRNQPQHF
J gene: TRBJ2-3; V gene: TRBV6-5; CDR3 protein: CASIGGAGDTQYF
J gene: TRBJ1-2; V gene: TRBV29-1; CDR3 protein: CSGGQADYGYTF
J gene: TRBJ2-2; V gene: TRBV1; CDR3 protein: CTSSQEGRGNTGELFF
J gene: TRBJ2-1; V gene: TRBV27; CDR3 protein: CASSLRGFYNEQFF
J gene: TRBJ1-5; V gene: TRBV19; CDR3 protein: CASSPTGGQPQHF
J gene: TRBJ2-2; V gene: TRBV4-2; CDR3 protein: CASSQPDRHTGELFF
J gene: TRBJ2-7; V gene: TRBV7-2; CDR3 protein: CASSSHRDRESYEQYF
J gene: TRBJ2-7; V gene: TRBV21-1; CDR3 protein: CASGDRYYEQYF
J gene: TRBJ1-4; V gene: TRBV15; CDR3 protein: CATSLTAATNEKLFF
J gene: TRBJ2-1; V gene: TRBV30; CDR3 protein: CAWSSSGSRYNEQFF
J gene: TRBJ2-2; V gene: TRBV2; CDR3 protein: CASSEMRLITGELFF
J gene: TRBJ1-1; V gene: TRBV29-1; CDR3 protein: CSVVSTYNTEAFF
J gene: TRBJ1-2; V gene: TRBV28; CDR3 protein: CASSLAGYVGYTF
J gene: TRBJ2-3; V gene: TRBV5-6; CDR3 protein: CASSLTGGVTDTQYF
J gene: TRBJ2-7; V gene: TRBV6-1; CDR3 protein: CASSEPSQGAQEQYF
J gene: TRBJ2-5; V gene: TRBV27; CDR3 protein: CASSLWTTGTQYF
J gene: TRBJ2-5; V gene: TRBV6-1; CDR3 protein: CASLKRWLQETQYF
J gene: TRBJ1-1; V gene: TRBV19; CDR3 protein: CASSRTSNTEAFF
J gene: TRBJ1-1; V gene: TRBV2; CDR3 protein: CASRVDRTNTEAFF
J gene: TRBJ2-7; V gene: TRBV7-2; CDR3 protein: CASSKLAGAGEQYF
J gene: TRBJ1-1; V gene: TRBV13; CDR3 protein: CASSFQGADTEAFF
J gene: TRBJ2-5; V gene: TRBV27; CDR3 protein: CASSLGAPYAQYF
J gene: TRBJ2-4; V gene: TRBV5-1; CDR3 protein: CASSLGAEAKNIQYF
J gene: TRBJ1-2; V gene: TRBV27; CDR3 protein: CASSLGSGQGVSNYGYTF